What follows are 16 T cell receptor beta chains derived from one specimen sequenced in a study of blood T cell repertoires in COVID-19. Profiling relied on immunoSEQ multiplex PCR, and the TCRdb table lists in-frame clones only, not all of them. The sample includes under 500,000 clones, approximately 90% of them seen just once. Source material: peripheral blood. The receptors here all came from a woman in her 30s with acute or convalescent COVID-19.

This chain joins TRBV3-1 (or the pseudogene TRBV3-2) and TRBJ1-4; 7 bases are shared with TRBD1. The CDR3 runs 14 residues. The junction had 6 bases not matched to a gene; V was cut back by 4 bases and J by 7 bases. Germline-derived CDR1 and CDR2 are LGHDT and YNNKEL (reference sequence). For the CDR3, the DNA is TGTGCCAGCAGCCCGACAGGGTCAGCTGAAAAACTGTTTTTT. It translates to CASSPTGSAEKLFF.

This clone was found once. The chain combines TRBV2 with TRBJ2-7; 8 positions agree with TRBD1. Germline-derived CDR1 and CDR2 are SNHLY and FYNNEI. V lost 10 bases and J lost 4; bases outside the gene matches: 9. This CDR3 spans 13 amino acids. The chain's CDR3 is CATLPRGPYEQYF. For the CDR3, the DNA is TGTGCCACCCTCCCCAGGGGGCCATACGAGCAGTACTTC.

The gene calls are TRBV10-1 and TRBJ1-1; TRBD1 is a possible D gene (6 bases). Trimming removed 4 bases from V and 11 bases from J, with 20 bases in between. This CDR3 has 14 amino acids. CDR1 is WNHNN and CDR2 is SYGVQD in the germline V gene (reference sequence). CDR3: CASSVGPQGLGAFF. CDR3 DNA: TGCGCCAGCAGTGTGGGACCGCAGGGGCTCGGGGCTTTCTTT.

This chain links TRBV25-1 with TRBJ1-6, with 10 bases fitting TRBD1. CDR1 is MGHDK and CDR2 is SYGVNS in the germline V gene. Germline trimming cut 4 bases from V and 10 bases from J; bases unmatched to any gene: 7. The CDR3 sequence is 15 residues long. The CDR3 sequence is CASSATGGFSSPLHF. The CDR3 region has the DNA TGTGCCAGCAGTGCGACAGGGGGCTTTAGCTCACCCCTCCACTTT.

V gene TRBV9 combines with J gene TRBJ2-2; 8 bases agree with TRBD1. Trimming cost V 4 bases and J 4 bases; bases outside gene matches: 9. The length of the CDR3 is 16 residues. CDR1 and CDR2 (germline): SGDLS, YYNGEE. The CDR3 region has the DNA TGTGCCAGCAGCCCCTGGGACAGGACCCTCACCGGGGAGCTGTTTTTT. Translated, it gives CASSPWDRTLTGELFF.

The chain has TRBV7-8 and TRBJ2-5, with a possible D match to TRBD2 (7 bases). Trimming removed 3 bases from V and 1 base from J, with 12 bases in between. The CDR3 runs to 15 residues. Germline CDR1 is SGHVS and CDR2 is FQNEAQ. The CDR3 DNA reads TGTGCCAGCAGCTTCCCGGGGGGCTTCCAAGAGACCCAGTACTTC. Its translation is CASSFPGGFQETQYF. Using reference TRBV7-8 and TRBJ2-5 for the parts outside the CDR3, the full variable domain is GAGVSQSPRYKVAKRGQDVALRCDPISGHVSLFWYQQALGQGPEFLTYFQNEAQLDKSGLPSDRFFAERPEGSVSTLKIQRTQQEDSAVYLCASSFPGGFQETQYFGPGTRLLVL.

The chain carries TRBV19 and TRBJ2-7, with 7 bases lining up with TRBD1. The CDR3 has 13 amino acids. V trimming: 9 bases; J trimming: 2 bases; junction bases outside the gene matches: 7. Germline V gives CDR1 LNHDA, CDR2 SQIVND (reference sequence). CDR3 DNA: TGTGCCAGCGCACAGGGGACGACCTACGAGCAGTACTTC. Encoded protein: CASAQGTTYEQYF.

V is TRBV10-3 and J is TRBJ2-7; TRBD1 might be the D (6 bases). The V gene's germline CDR1 is ENHRY and CDR2 SYGVKD. This CDR3 region has 13 residues. The V and J ends lost 10 bases and 0 bases respectively, with 13 bases between them. The CDR3 coding sequence is TGTGCCACCAGCCGGGACACCTCCTACGAGCAGTACTTC. Amino acid sequence: CATSRDTSYEQYF.

CDR3 protein: CASSPPGQGVETQYF. Written as DNA, the CDR3 is TGTGCCAGCAGTCCTCCGGGACAGGGGGTGGAGACCCAGTACTTC. J is TRBJ2-5 and V is TRBV28; 11 bases are a match to TRBD1. Germline V gene sequence: CDR1 MDHEN, CDR2 SYDVKM. Unmatched junction bases numbered 7, after V lost 5 bases and J lost 5 bases. CDR3 length: 15 residues.

The chain links TRBV7-7 to TRBJ2-1, with a possible D match to TRBD1 (5 bases). CDR1 is SSHAT, CDR2 FNYEAQ, per germline (reference sequence). The CDR3 has 13 amino acids. Deletions cut 2 bases from V and 9 bases from J, with 11 bases between. The CDR3 is CASSLRSRAEQFF. CDR3 DNA sequence: TGTGCCAGCAGCTTAAGATCCAGGGCTGAGCAGTTCTTC.

J is TRBJ2-1 and V is TRBV30; tentatively, D is TRBD2 (6 bases). The CDR3 has 15 residues. Germline V gene lookup returns CDR1 GTSNPN and CDR2 SVGIG (reference sequence). Trimming shortened V by 3 bases and J by 6 bases, and 18 bases separated the two germline ends. CDR3: CAWSPTSRPGNEQFF. DNA of the CDR3: TGTGCCTGGAGCCCCACTAGCCGACCGGGCAATGAGCAGTTCTTC.

Regarding this clone: The identical CDR3 is also encoded by other nucleotide sequences in the sample. The V gene is TRBV27, the J gene TRBJ1-2; possibly TRBD1 for D (5 bases). CDR3 size: 13 residues. V gave up 3 bases and J gave up 4 bases, with 9 bases separating them. Germline V gene lookup returns CDR1 MNHEY and CDR2 SMNVEV (reference sequence). DNA for the CDR3: TGTGCCAGCAGTTTCGGGGGAGGCTATGGCTACACCTTC. It is translated as CASSFGGGYGYTF.

This chain links TRBV10-2 with TRBJ1-1; D is possibly TRBD1 (6 bases). Between the trimmed V and J ends, which lost 7 bases and 1 base, there was a span of 10 bases. The CDR3 is made up of 13 amino acids. Germline CDR1 WSHSY, CDR2 SAAADI. CDR3 coding DNA: TGCGCCAGCAAAAAGGACAGGAACACTGAAGCTTTCTTT. The encoded protein is CASKKDRNTEAFF.

This rearrangement joins TRBV24-1 to TRBJ2-5, with 7 bases lining up with TRBD2. From germline, CDR1 is KGHDR and CDR2 SFDVKD. This CDR3 is 13 amino acids long. V lost 9 bases to trimming and J lost 1 base; unmatched junction nucleotides: 4. CDR3 in amino acids: CATLRGSQETQYF. CDR3 DNA: TGTGCCACCTTGCGGGGGAGCCAAGAGACCCAGTACTTC.

The V call is TRBV2, the J call TRBJ2-5; 14 bases align to TRBD2. Germline V gene sequence: CDR1 SNHLY, CDR2 FYNNEI. CDR3 length: 16 amino acids. V was clipped by 4 bases and J by 5 bases; unmatched bases: 6. Here the CDR3 reads CASSGLAGGRGETQYF. DNA for the CDR3: TGTGCCAGCAGTGGACTAGCGGGAGGGAGGGGGGAGACCCAGTACTTC.

The rearrangement joins TRBV18 to TRBJ2-7; D is possibly TRBD2 (6 bases). V lost 6 bases, J lost 3 bases, and 18 bases lay in between. CDR3 length: 15 residues. Germline CDR1 KGHSH, CDR2 LQKENI. CDR3 DNA: TGTGCCAGCTCCACGGGGGACCCTAGCTTCTACGAGCAGTACTTC. It codes for CASSTGDPSFYEQYF.